This T cell receptor (beta chain) was retrieved from a study of cytomegalovirus exposure and HLA in healthy donors. Both 60 Vbeta primers and 13 Jbeta primers went into the PCR. Produced via immunoSEQ multiplex PCR; TCRdb's table is partial and in-frame only. The repertoire holds about 160,000 clones, with approximately 80% as singletons. The V gene's germline CDR1 is MNHEY and CDR2 SVGAGI. The CDR3 consists of 14 residues. Deletions cut 2 bases from V and 3 bases from J, with 8 bases between. This TCR was recovered from a woman aged 30 to 39 in good health and CMV-seropositive. Sequences were obtained from PBMCs. The V gene is TRBV6-5, the J gene TRBJ1-5; a possible D gene is TRBD1 (6 bases). The CDR3 here is CASSYGQYNQPQHF. In nucleotides, the CDR3 is TGTGCCAGCAGTTACGGACAGTACAATCAGCCCCAGCATTTT.